Below, 18 T cell receptor beta chains from the same sample are listed, as sequenced in a study of blood T cells in healthy people across ages. PCR was performed a second time for roughly 7 to 12 cycles using a sample-barcoded 5' primer and a J-beta primer mix. A single record per CDR3 protein comes from TCRdb applying MiXCR to the 5' RACE reads. The sample lists around 970,000 distinct CDR3 sequences, 51% seen once, with 20% to 25% in the top ten. Sequencing was performed on blood. The source of these receptors is a woman aged 55-69 years in good health.

The V gene is TRBV30, the J gene TRBJ2-7, with 8 bases fitting TRBD2. This CDR3 region has 13 residues. After removal of 2 bases from V and 4 bases from J, the junction contained 4 bases not matched to a gene. The germline V gene has CDR1 GTSNPN and CDR2 SVGIG (reference sequence). The CDR3 reads CAWSRGGPYEQYF. The CDR3 nucleotides read TGTGCCTGGAGTCGGGGGGGTCCTTACGAGCAGTACTTC.

This clonotype was seen more than once but under ten times. This sequence joins TRBV7-2 and TRBJ2-2; TRBD1 might be the D (6 bases). Germline values: CDR1 SGHTA, CDR2 FQGNSA. The CDR3 has 15 amino acids. The V end lost 5 bases, the J end lost 0 bases, and 10 bases lay between the germline ends. CDR3 sequence (DNA): TGTGCCAGCAGCCCTGGGACACCGAACACCGGGGAGCTGTTTTTT. It encodes CASSPGTPNTGELFF.

This clonotype was counted between two and nine times. This sequence joins TRBV2 and TRBJ2-7, with 9 bases identical to TRBD1. The CDR3 loop spans 11 amino acids. J was trimmed by 11 bases and V by 6 bases; bases with no gene match: 5. Germline loops: CDR1 SNHLY, CDR2 FYNNEI. The CDR3, as DNA: TGTGCCAGCAGCGACACAGGGGGCGAGTACTTC. This codes for CASSDTGGEYF.

This clonotype has just a few counts. The genes are TRBV6-5 and TRBJ2-1, with D tentatively TRBD2 (6 bases). The CDR3 sequence is 16 residues long. Germline V CDR1 and CDR2: MNHEY, SVGAGI. The V end lost 6 bases, the J end lost 6 bases, and 21 bases lay between the germline ends. The CDR3: CASRRTGGRTPNEQFF. CDR3 nucleotides: TGTGCCAGCAGACGGACTGGGGGGAGGACTCCCAATGAGCAGTTCTTC.

Notes on this clonotype: At one boundary the junction diverges from the germline segment, which might be a read error. The chain uses TRBV2 and TRBJ2-3; D is unclear. This CDR3 contains 14 residues. Germline V gene data show CDR1 as SNHLY and CDR2 as FYNNEI. The CDR3 protein is CAGSEMRISDTQYF. In DNA form, the CDR3 reads TGTGCCGGCAGTGAAATGAGGATCTCAGATACGCAGTATTTT.

This chain joins TRBV5-1 and TRBJ2-3; the match to TRBD2 covers 13 bases. V lost 7 bases, J lost 4 bases, and 6 bases stayed unmatched. The CDR3 is 15 residues long. Per germline, CDR1 SGHRS and CDR2 YFSETQ. CDR3 loop: CASRNGLAGADTQYF. In DNA, the CDR3 is TGCGCCAGCCGTAATGGACTAGCGGGAGCAGATACGCAGTATTTT.

V is TRBV6-6 and J is TRBJ2-4; perhaps D is TRBD1 or TRBD2 (7 bases each). V dropped 8 bases and J dropped 13 bases, with 15 bases sitting between them. This CDR3 spans 11 amino acids. Germline V gene sequence: CDR1 MNHNY, CDR2 SVGAGI (reference sequence). CDR3 DNA: TGTGCCAGCGAGGCAGGGGGGGAGCAGTACTTC. Its protein is CASEAGGEQYF.

V is TRBV5-1 and J is TRBJ2-7; TRBD1 matches 7 bases. The J call is uncertain, as TRBJ2-5 better fits the DNA end. CDR1 and CDR2 (germline): SGHRS, YFSETQ. The CDR3 consists of 16 residues. The CDR3 bases are TGCGCCAGCAGCTACGCGAGGGGACAGCTTATTCAGACCCAGTACTTC. Its translation: CASSYARGQLIQTQYF.

This sequence joins TRBV7-2 and TRBJ2-3, with a possible D match to TRBD2 (5 bases). V shed 5 bases and J shed 3 bases, with 24 bases lying between them. This CDR3 contains 18 residues. Germline V CDR1 and CDR2: SGHTA, FQGNSA. As DNA, the CDR3 is TGTGCCAGCAGCCCCTTCCCGAGGTTACCTGAGGGAACAGATACGCAGTATTTT. It yields the protein CASSPFPRLPEGTDTQYF. Looking up the rest from reference TRBV7-2 and TRBJ2-3 gives the full variable domain: GAGVSQSPSNKVTEKGKDVELRCDPISGHTALYWYRQSLGQGLEFLIYFQGNSAPDKSGLPSDRFSAERTGGSVSTLTIQRTQQEDSAVYLCASSPFPRLPEGTDTQYFGPGTRLTVL.

Only a few counts were recorded for this clonotype. The chain has TRBV7-2 and TRBJ2-3; a weak D match, TRBD1 (5 bases). This CDR3 spans 15 amino acids. CDR1 and CDR2 from the germline V gene are SGHTA and FQGNSA. V lost 3 bases and J 0 bases, leaving 10 bases between the germline ends. The CDR3 loop reads CASSLGPLSTDTQYF. The CDR3 coding sequence is TGTGCCAGCAGCTTGGGGCCACTTAGCACAGATACGCAGTATTTT.

The rearrangement uses TRBV27 and TRBJ2-7; 7 bases are a match to TRBD2. CDR1 is MNHEY, CDR2 SMNVEV, per germline (reference sequence). The CDR3 runs to 15 residues. V trimming: 2 bases; J trimming: 5 bases; junction bases outside the gene matches: 9. CDR3 region: CASSLIGGSENEQYF. CDR3 nucleotide sequence: TGTGCCAGCAGTTTAATTGGCGGGAGTGAAAACGAGCAGTACTTC.

CDR3 nucleotide sequence: TGTGCCAGCAGCTTAGCGCTGGCTACCTATGGCTACACCTTC. Amino acids: CASSLALATYGYTF. The genes are TRBV7-9 and TRBJ1-2; no clear D. The CDR3 extends over 14 amino acids. Germline V lookup: CDR1 SEHNR, CDR2 FQNEAQ (reference sequence). V dropped 0 bases and J dropped 4 bases, with 9 bases sitting between them.

The sample holds a few counts of this clonotype. The rearrangement links TRBV30 to TRBJ2-7; possibly TRBD2 for D (6 bases). Germline V gene lookup returns CDR1 GTSNPN and CDR2 SVGIG (reference sequence). V dropped 0 bases and J dropped 2 bases, with 8 bases sitting between them. The CDR3 totals 13 residues. Here the CDR3 reads CAWSVPGAYEQYF. Here the CDR3 DNA reads TGTGCCTGGAGTGTCCCGGGGGCCTACGAGCAGTACTTC.

The sample holds many counts of this clonotype. The chain employs TRBV6-2 or TRBV6-3 and TRBJ2-7, with 8 bases lining up with TRBD2. CDR1 is MNHEY, CDR2 SVGEGT, per germline. V gave up 6 bases and J gave up 6 bases; unmatched junction bases: 10. The CDR3 contains 14 residues. For the CDR3, the DNA is TGTGCCAGCAGGAGGAGCGGGAGCTCTAGCGAGCAGTACTTC. Residues: CASRRSGSSSEQYF.

V and J are TRBV6-5 and TRBJ2-3; D might be TRBD1 (6 bases). V was cut by 2 bases and J by 4 bases, with 16 bases left in between. CDR1 and CDR2 (germline): MNHEY, SVGAGI. The CDR3 has 16 amino acids. The CDR3: CASSYNPRGGADTQYF. In nucleotides, the CDR3 is TGTGCCAGCAGTTACAACCCCAGGGGTGGAGCAGATACGCAGTATTTT.

The chain carries TRBV7-2 and TRBJ2-3; D not resolved. CDR1 SGHTA and CDR2 FQGNSA come from the germline V gene. Trimming cost V 4 bases and J 8 bases, with 13 bases left between them. There are 13 residues in the CDR3. CDR3 sequence (DNA): TGTGCCAGCAGCTCCCGGACCCCCGGTACGCAGTATTTT. It codes for CASSSRTPGTQYF. Full variable domain (remainder filled in from reference TRBV7-2 and TRBJ2-3): GAGVSQSPSNKVTEKGKDVELRCDPISGHTALYWYRQSLGQGLEFLIYFQGNSAPDKSGLPSDRFSAERTGGSVSTLTIQRTQQEDSAVYLCASSSRTPGTQYFGPGTRLTVL.

This chain links TRBV7-2 with TRBJ2-3; perhaps TRBD2 as D (7 bases). CDR1 is SGHTA and CDR2 is FQGNSA in the germline V gene. This CDR3 is 14 amino acids long. Trimming took 5 bases from V and 5 from J, leaving 14 bases between them. CDR3 bases: TGTGCCAGCAGCCTACCGGGGGGCGGAGATACGCAGTATTTT. Translated: CASSLPGGGDTQYF.

The rearrangement joins TRBV20-1 to TRBJ2-7; TRBD2 aligns across 7 bases. Germline CDR1 DFQATT, CDR2 SNEGSKA (reference sequence). The CDR3 length is 14 residues. V dropped 0 bases and J dropped 7; count of bases not matched to a gene: 9. CDR3 in DNA: TGCAGTGCTAGAGATTGGGCTAGCGGAAATGAGCAGTACTTC. Residues: CSARDWASGNEQYF.